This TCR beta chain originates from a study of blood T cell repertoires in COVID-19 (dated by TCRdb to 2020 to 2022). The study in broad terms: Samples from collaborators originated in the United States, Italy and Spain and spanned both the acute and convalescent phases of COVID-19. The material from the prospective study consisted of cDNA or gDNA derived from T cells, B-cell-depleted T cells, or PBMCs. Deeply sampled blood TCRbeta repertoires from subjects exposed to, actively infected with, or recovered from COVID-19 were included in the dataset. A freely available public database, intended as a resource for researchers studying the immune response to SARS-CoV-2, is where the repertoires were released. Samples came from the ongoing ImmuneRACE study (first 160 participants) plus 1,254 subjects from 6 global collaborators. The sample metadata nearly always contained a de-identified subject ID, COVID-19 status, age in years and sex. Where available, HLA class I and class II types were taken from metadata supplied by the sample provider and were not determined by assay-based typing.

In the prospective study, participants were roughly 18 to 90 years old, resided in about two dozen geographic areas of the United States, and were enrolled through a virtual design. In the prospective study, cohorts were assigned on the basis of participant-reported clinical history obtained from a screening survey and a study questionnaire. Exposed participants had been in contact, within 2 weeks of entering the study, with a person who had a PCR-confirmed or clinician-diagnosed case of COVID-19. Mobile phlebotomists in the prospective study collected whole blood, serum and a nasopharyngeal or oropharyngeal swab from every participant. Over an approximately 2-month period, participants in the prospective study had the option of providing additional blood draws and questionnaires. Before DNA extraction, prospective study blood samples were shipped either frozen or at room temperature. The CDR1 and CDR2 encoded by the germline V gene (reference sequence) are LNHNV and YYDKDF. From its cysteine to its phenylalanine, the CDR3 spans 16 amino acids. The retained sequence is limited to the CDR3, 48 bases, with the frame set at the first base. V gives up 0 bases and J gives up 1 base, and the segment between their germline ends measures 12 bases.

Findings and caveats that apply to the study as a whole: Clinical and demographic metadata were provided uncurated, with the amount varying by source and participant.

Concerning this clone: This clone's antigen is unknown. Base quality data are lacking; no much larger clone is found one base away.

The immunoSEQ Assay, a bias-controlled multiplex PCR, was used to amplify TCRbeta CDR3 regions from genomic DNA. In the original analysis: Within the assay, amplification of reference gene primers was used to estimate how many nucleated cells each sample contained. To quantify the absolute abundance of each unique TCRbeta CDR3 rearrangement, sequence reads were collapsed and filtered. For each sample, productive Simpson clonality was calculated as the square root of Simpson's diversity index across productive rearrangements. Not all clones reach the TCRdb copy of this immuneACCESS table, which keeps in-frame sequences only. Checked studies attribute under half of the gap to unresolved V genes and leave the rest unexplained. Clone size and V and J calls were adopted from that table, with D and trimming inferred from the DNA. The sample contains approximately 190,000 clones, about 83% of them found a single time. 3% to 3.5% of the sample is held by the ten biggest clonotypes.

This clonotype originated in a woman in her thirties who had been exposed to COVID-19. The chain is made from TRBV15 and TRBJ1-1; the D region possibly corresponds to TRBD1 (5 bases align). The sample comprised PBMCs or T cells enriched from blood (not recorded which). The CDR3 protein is CATSRDRQFSNTEAFF. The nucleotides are TGTGCCACCAGCAGAGATAGACAGTTTTCGAACACTGAAGCTTTCTTT.